This TCR beta chain was obtained from a study of OX40 agonist ivuxolimab in advanced cancers. Study as a whole: Given to patients was ivuxolimab, an agonistic anti-OX40 (CD134) antibody. Those enrolled were roughly 85% male, with a mean age of roughly 60 years and ages from 23 to 79.

Trimming removed 8 bases from V and 3 bases from J, with 14 bases in between. The germline gives CDR1 SNHLY, CDR2 FYNNEI. This CDR3 comprises 13 residues. The table came from immunoSEQ multiplex PCR; TCRdb's copy has only in-frame clones and leaves some out. Among 60,000 to 65,000 clones listed, approximately 81% were seen once. In regard to this clone: Its specificity is not known.

General observations from the study: Expanded clones belonging to CD8+ T cells outnumbered, on average, those of CD4+. Also showing low normalized T-cell clonal expansion were some of the nonresponders.

V gene TRBV2 combines with J gene TRBJ2-7, with a possible D match to TRBD1 (5 bases). This sample comprised CD4+ or CD8+ T cells sorted from blood, obtained in a trial of the OX40 agonist ivuxolimab. The receptor comes from an adult with an advanced solid tumor such as melanoma, head and neck, liver or kidney cancer. The CDR3 reads CASEDSSIYEQYF. CDR3 coding DNA: TGTGCCAGCGAAGACAGTTCCATCTACGAGCAGTACTTC. The whole variable domain, remainder taken from reference TRBV2 and TRBJ2-7, is EPEVTQTPSHQVTQMGQEVILRCVPISNHLYFYWYRQILGQKVEFLVSFYNNEISEKSEIFDDQFSVERPDGSNFTLKIRSTKLEDSAMYFCASEDSSIYEQYFGPGTRLTVT.